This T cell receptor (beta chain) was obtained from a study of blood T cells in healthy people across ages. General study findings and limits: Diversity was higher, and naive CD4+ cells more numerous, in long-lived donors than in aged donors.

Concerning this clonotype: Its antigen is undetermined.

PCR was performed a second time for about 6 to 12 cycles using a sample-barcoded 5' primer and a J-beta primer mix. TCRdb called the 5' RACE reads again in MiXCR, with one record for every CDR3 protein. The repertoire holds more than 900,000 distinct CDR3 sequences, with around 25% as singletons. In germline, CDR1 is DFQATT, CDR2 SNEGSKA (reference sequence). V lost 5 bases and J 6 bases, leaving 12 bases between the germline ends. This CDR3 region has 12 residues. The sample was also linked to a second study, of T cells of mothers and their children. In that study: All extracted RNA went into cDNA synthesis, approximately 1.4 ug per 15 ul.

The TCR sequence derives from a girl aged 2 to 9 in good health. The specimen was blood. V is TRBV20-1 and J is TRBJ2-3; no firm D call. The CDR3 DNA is TGCAGTGCTCTGCGGCGTGGGGATACGCAGTATTTT. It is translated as CSALRRGDTQYF.